This T cell receptor (beta chain) stems from a study of blood T cell repertoires in COVID-19 (dated by TCRdb to the early 2020s). As for the study more broadly: Collaborator samples came from the United States, Italy and Spain and covered acute and convalescent phases of COVID-19. The material from the prospective study consisted of cDNA or gDNA derived from T cells, B-cell-depleted T cells, or PBMCs. Subjects who had been exposed to COVID-19, were actively infected with it, or had recovered from it provided the deeply sampled blood TCRbeta repertoires that made up the dataset. A freely available public database, intended as a resource for researchers studying the immune response to SARS-CoV-2, is where the repertoires were released. The samples were drawn from two sources: the first 160 participants of the ongoing ImmuneRACE study, and 950 to 1,500 subjects contributed by 6 global collaborators. Nearly every sample came with metadata listing a de-identified subject ID, COVID-19 status, age in years and sex. Where available, HLA class I and class II types were obtained from metadata supplied by the sample provider rather than from assay-based typing.

Between the V and J ends, shortened by 2 bases and 3 bases respectively, the junction contains 19 bases. CDR1 MGHDK and CDR2 SYGVNS are derived from the germline V gene. Counted from cysteine to phenylalanine, this CDR3 has 17 amino acids. The CDR3 DNA has 51 bases and is translated from base 1. As concerns this clone: There is no known antigen for this receptor. Base qualities are not at hand, and no much larger clone is one base apart.

One collaborating source in Seattle enrolled patients while the patients were actively infected and followed the patients over time throughout the course of disease. Whole blood was collected in K2EDTA tubes by collaborating institutions according to the institutions' own protocols. Collaborator samples were shipped for TCRbeta analysis as frozen whole blood, isolated PBMCs, or DNA extracted from either sample type. General conclusions and limits of the study: The quantity of clinical and demographic metadata differed by source and by participant and was supplied without curation.

TCRbeta CDR3 regions were amplified from genomic DNA using the immunoSEQ Assay, a bias-controlled multiplex PCR. The study's processing was this. Within the assay, amplification of reference gene primers was used to estimate how many nucleated cells each sample contained. Sequence reads were collapsed and filtered to measure the absolute abundance of every unique TCRbeta CDR3 rearrangement. For each sample, productive Simpson clonality was calculated as the square root of Simpson's diversity index over productive rearrangements. TCRdb limited this immuneACCESS table to in-frame rearrangements with V and J called. A share of clones is missing; checked studies link under half to unresolved V genes, and the rest is unexplained. For V, J and clone size, that table is used; D and trimming come from the DNA. The table for this sample lists about 49,000 clones; under 90% of them were counted only once. The ten largest clones represent approximately 20% of the sample.

This TCR came from a woman over 75 with COVID-19, enrolled during active disease. Sequencing was done on a sample of peripheral blood. The chain joins TRBV25-1 to TRBJ1-1, with the D gene uncertain. The sequence in DNA is TGTGCCAGCAGTGAAACCGGGATCAGGAGTCGGCACACTGAAGCTTTCTTT. This yields the protein CASSETGIRSRHTEAFF.